Reported below is one TCR beta chain. This record comes from a study of technical replicates of blood from several donors. Germline CDR1 and CDR2: LGHNA and YSLEER. The CDR3 sequence is 14 residues long. V was clipped by 0 bases and J by 16 bases; unmatched bases: 10. Produced via immunoSEQ multiplex PCR; TCRdb's table is partial and in-frame only. The sample comprises some 60,000 clones, 87% of which are singletons, and approximately 5.2% rests with the top ten. The rearrangement uses TRBV4-3 and TRBJ2-1, with 9 nucleotides matching TRBD2. The source of this sequence is a human donor in good health. Some clones in this sample may be carry-over from other donors' samples. Material: PBMCs. For the CDR3, the DNA is TGCGCCAGCAGCCAAGAGGGTCAGGTAGCGGGGGCATTCTTC. Translation gives CASSQEGQVAGAFF.